These 19 T cell receptor beta chains came from one sample sequenced in a study of blood T cell repertoires in COVID-19. The data were produced by immunoSEQ multiplex PCR, yet TCRdb's version contains in-frame clones alone and is incomplete. Here the sample spans roughly 69,000 clones, about 80% being singletons. Source material: peripheral blood. The origin of the receptors is a man aged 45-65 years with COVID-19, enrolled during active disease.

This clone was observed once. This sequence joins TRBV28 and TRBJ2-7, with TRBD1 matching 9 bases. The CDR3 totals 14 residues. Trimming removed 8 bases from V and 1 base from J; junction bases left unmatched: 6. From germline, CDR1 is MDHEN and CDR2 SYDVKM. The CDR3: CASRSTGGSYEQYF. Written as DNA, the CDR3 is TGTGCCAGCCGATCGACAGGGGGATCCTACGAGCAGTACTTC. Full variable domain (rest looked up from reference TRBV28 and TRBJ2-7): DVKVTQSSRYLVKRTGEKVFLECVQDMDHENMFWYRQDPGLGLRLIYFSYDVKMKEKGDIPEGYSVSREKKERFSLILESASTNQTSMYLCASRSTGGSYEQYFGPGTRLTVT.

CDR3 sequence: CASSLGQGTIEQFF. As DNA, the CDR3 is TGTGCCAGCAGCCTCGGACAGGGAACTATTGAGCAGTTCTTC. V gene TRBV3-1 (or the pseudogene TRBV3-2) combines with J gene TRBJ2-1, with TRBD1 identical over 8 bases. The germline V gene encodes CDR1 LGHDT and CDR2 YNNKEL (reference sequence). The CDR3 extends over 14 amino acids. Trimming cost V 4 bases and J 9 bases; bases outside gene matches: 8.

This rearrangement joins TRBV2 to TRBJ1-5; D possibly corresponds to TRBD1 (6 bases). Trimming removed 6 bases at V and 2 bases at J, with 23 bases between. CDR1 and CDR2 (germline): SNHLY, FYNNEI. There are 18 residues in the CDR3. CDR3 residues: CASSDTDLQGFGNQPQHF. The CDR3 region has the DNA TGTGCCAGCAGCGACACAGATTTACAGGGTTTCGGCAATCAGCCCCAGCATTTT.

This chain joins TRBV29-1 and TRBJ2-1; D is undetermined. The germline CDR1 and CDR2 sequences are SQVTM and ANQGSEA. V lost 6 bases, J lost 10 bases, and 10 bases lay in between. CDR3 length equals 10 residues. The CDR3 region has the DNA TGCAGCGTCTTCCTTTCGGAGCAGTTCTTC. Protein sequence: CSVFLSEQFF.

This chain connects TRBV7-3 to TRBJ2-5; 7 bases align to TRBD2. Germline assignment: CDR1 SGHTA and CDR2 FQGTGA. The CDR3 length is 13 residues. V shed 6 bases, J shed 4 bases, and the junction held 5 bases outside the gene matches. The CDR3 here is CASSPSGGETQYF. The CDR3 nucleotides read TGTGCCAGCAGTCCTTCGGGAGGAGAGACCCAGTACTTC.

In its sample, this clone was seen a few times. V gene TRBV9 combines with J gene TRBJ2-1; weak D call: TRBD2 (5 bases). The germline V gene has CDR1 SGDLS and CDR2 YYNGEE. This CDR3 spans 13 amino acids. V dropped 1 base and J dropped 5 bases, with 7 bases sitting between them. CDR3 sequence (DNA): TGTGCCAGCAGCGTAAGGCGGGACAATGAGCAGTTCTTC. This codes for CASSVRRDNEQFF.

The chain is built from TRBV5-1 and TRBJ2-1, with TRBD2 matching 9 bases. Per the germline V gene, CDR1 is SGHRS and CDR2 is YFSETQ. The J segment lost 1 base and the V segment lost 5 bases, leaving 4 bases of the junction unmatched. This CDR3 has 15 amino acids. This chain's CDR3 is CASSLSGGSYNEQFF. CDR3 DNA sequence: TGCGCCAGCAGTTTAAGCGGGGGGTCCTACAATGAGCAGTTCTTC.

This clone was detected only a few times. The chain joins TRBV6-1 to TRBJ1-5; D ambiguous. The CDR3 runs 14 residues. In germline, CDR1 is MNHNS, CDR2 SASEGT. V was cut by 3 bases and J by 0 bases, with 6 bases left in between. CDR3: CASSDRDSNQPQHF. The DNA of the CDR3 is TGTGCCAGCAGTGACCGGGATAGCAATCAGCCCCAGCATTTT.

The chain links TRBV4-3 to TRBJ2-3; tentative D call: TRBD2 (7 bases). Trimming removed 0 bases from V and 4 bases from J, with 17 bases in between. Germline-derived CDR1 and CDR2 are LGHNA and YSLEER. The CDR3 has 17 amino acids. The CDR3 nucleotides are TGCGCCAGCAGCCAAGAGAGGAGGGGGGGCTTCTCAGATACGCAGTATTTT. The encoded protein is CASSQERRGGFSDTQYF.

The gene calls are TRBV5-8 and TRBJ2-7; 9 bases agree with TRBD1. J lost 6 bases, V lost 1 base, and 8 bases had no gene match. CDR1 SGHTS and CDR2 YDEGEE come from the germline V gene. CDR3 length: 15 amino acids. The CDR3 DNA reads TGTGCCAGCAGCTTGTTGCACAGGGGGCCTGGCGAGCAGTACTTC. Translated: CASSLLHRGPGEQYF.

The rearrangement uses TRBV18 and TRBJ1-2; 10 bases align to TRBD1. The CDR3 is 16 amino acids. J gave up 6 bases and V 5 bases, and 12 bases lay outside the gene matches. Germline V CDR1 and CDR2: KGHSH, LQKENI. CDR3 bases: TGTGCCAGCTCAATGAGGGGACAGGGGCTTGGCGATGGCTACACCTTC. Its translation: CASSMRGQGLGDGYTF.

This clone was observed a single time. The J gene is TRBJ2-3, the V gene TRBV7-9; D not resolved. The germline V and J ends were trimmed by 8 bases and 3 bases, with 3 bases remaining between them. Germline V gene sequence: CDR1 SEHNR, CDR2 FQNEAQ (reference sequence). The length of the CDR3 is 10 residues. Here the CDR3 DNA reads TGTGCCAGCTCGACAGATACGCAGTATTTT. It is translated as CASSTDTQYF.

V and J are TRBV2 and TRBJ1-5, with D tentatively TRBD1 (5 bases). The ends were cut back, 5 bases at V and 5 bases at J, with 13 bases in the middle. The CDR3 extends over 14 amino acids. From germline, CDR1 is SNHLY and CDR2 FYNNEI. The CDR3 sequence is CASSFQGGDQPQHF. The CDR3 DNA sequence: TGTGCCAGCAGTTTCCAGGGTGGGGATCAGCCCCAGCATTTT. The complete variable domain, with remaining parts taken from reference TRBV2 and TRBJ1-5, reads EPEVTQTPSHQVTQMGQEVILRCVPISNHLYFYWYRQILGQKVEFLVSFYNNEISEKSEIFDDQFSVERPDGSNFTLKIRSTKLEDSAMYFCASSFQGGDQPQHFGDGTRLSIL.

This clone was seen once. The genes are TRBV5-6 and TRBJ2-1, with D unclear. Germline CDR1 SGHDT, CDR2 YYEEEE. V shed 2 bases and J shed 0 bases, with 18 bases lying between them. The CDR3 runs 18 residues. The chain's CDR3 is CASSFRSGASVSYNEQFF. DNA of the CDR3: TGTGCCAGCAGCTTTCGCTCCGGAGCTAGTGTCTCCTACAATGAGCAGTTCTTC.

This chain joins TRBV11-2 and TRBJ1-1; TRBD1 aligns across 9 bases. Germline CDR1 SGHAT, CDR2 FQNNGV. The length of the CDR3 is 14 residues. Trimming removed 6 bases from V and 4 bases from J; junction bases left unmatched: 6. The CDR3 here is CASSSTGGSTEAFF. CDR3 DNA sequence: TGTGCCAGCAGTTCGACAGGGGGAAGCACTGAAGCTTTCTTT.

This clone occurred once. DNA for the CDR3: TGCGCCAGCAGCCAGGGAGCGGGGGGAATAGCCAAAAACATTCAGTACTTC. As protein: CASSQGAGGIAKNIQYF. This sequence joins TRBV4-1 and TRBJ2-4; TRBD2 matches 9 bases. Per the germline V gene, CDR1 is MGHRA and CDR2 is YSYEKL. The CDR3 is 17 amino acids. The ends lost 3 bases at V and 0 bases at J; junction bases unmatched: 6.

The CDR3 loop is CASSWDREAGNTIYF. CDR3 sequence (DNA): TGTGCCAGCAGTTGGGACAGGGAGGCTGGAAACACCATATATTTT. The genes are TRBV6-5 and TRBJ1-3; 9 bases are shared with TRBD1. Germline values: CDR1 MNHEY, CDR2 SVGAGI. V shed 4 bases and J 2 bases; nucleotides not matched to a gene: 3. The CDR3 is 15 amino acids.

This clone was counted a few times. The chain employs TRBV6-1 and TRBJ2-5; a possible D gene is TRBD1 (6 bases). Germline V gene sequence: CDR1 MNHNS, CDR2 SASEGT. V was shortened by 3 bases and J by 2 bases, with 10 bases between the two germline ends. CDR3 length: 14 residues. The CDR3 sequence is CASSETGSQETQYF. The CDR3 nucleotides are TGTGCCAGCAGTGAGACAGGTAGTCAAGAGACCCAGTACTTC.

This sequence joins TRBV27 and TRBJ2-2; a weak D match, TRBD2 (7 bases). Germline-derived CDR1 and CDR2 are MNHEY and SMNVEV (reference sequence). The V gene lost 5 bases and the J gene lost 7 bases, with 17 bases spanning the gap. The CDR3 covers 15 residues. CDR3 nucleotide sequence: TGTGCCAGCAGTCCTTTAGGGGGGGCGAACGGGGAGCTGTTTTTT. Translation gives CASSPLGGANGELFF.